This TCR beta chain was profiled in a study of response to subunit inactivated influenza vaccine. Each CDR3 protein gets one entry after TCRdb re-called the RT-PCR reads with MiXCR. The table records roughly 170,000 distinct CDR3 sequences, 7.5% to 10% of them present only once. This clonotype was found many times. Its antigen remains unknown. Overall study results and limits: Few additional T cells are recruited per seasonal influenza vaccination, authors suggested.

The sequenced sample was non-naive T cells sorted from PBMCs, obtained on the day of vaccination. The clonotype was recovered from a middle-aged man who received an inactivated influenza vaccine.

The CDR3 loop reads CASSRDRVNTEAFF. Written as DNA, the CDR3 is TGCGCCAGCAGCAGGGACAGAGTGAACACTGAAGCTTTCTTT. The chain links TRBV5-1 to TRBJ1-1; 7 nucleotides match TRBD1. The CDR3 contains 14 residues. CDR1 is SGHRS, CDR2 YFSETQ, per germline. The J segment lost 0 bases and the V segment lost 4 bases, leaving 3 bases of the junction unmatched.